This T cell receptor (beta chain) was recovered during a study of T cell responses to AZD1222 COVID-19 vaccine. General study findings and limits: Only six people who got AZD1222 tested seropositive at baseline. The donor group comprised mostly white British people and more females; the analysis possibly underestimated clonal diversity. The breadth and depth of Spike-specific TCRs increased once two AZD1222 doses had been given. Spike-spanning, vaccine-associated CD4 TCRs were dominant at 160-218 and 743-854.

This clone appeared a single time. Its antigen is not known. The CDR3 is made up of 17 amino acids. CDR1 and CDR2 from the germline V gene are KGHSH and LQKENI. V lost 5 bases, J lost 2 bases, and 13 bases stayed unmatched. The protocol was immunoSEQ multiplex PCR, while the TCRdb copy is restricted to in-frame clones and leaves out a portion. Of over 100,000 clones listed, approximately 84% are singletons. J is TRBJ2-7 and V is TRBV18; 9 positions agree with TRBD1. This material consisted of peripheral blood, taken on day 0 of AZD1222 vaccination. The sequence was obtained from an adult in good health. CDR3 region: CASSSNSLWTGAYEQYF. The CDR3 nucleotides are TGTGCCAGCTCATCAAACAGCCTTTGGACAGGGGCCTACGAGCAGTACTTC.